These 23 T cell receptor beta chains were all obtained from the same sample, sequenced in a study of blood T cell repertoires in COVID-19. The assay was immunoSEQ multiplex PCR, and TCRdb's table has in-frame clones only and misses some. The repertoire includes 250,000 to 300,000 clones, 88% of them detected once, and around 10% sits in the top ten. The sample taken for sequencing was peripheral blood. Receptor source: a woman younger than 45 with COVID-19, enrolled during active disease.

The J gene is TRBJ1-5, the V gene TRBV6-6; TRBD1 aligns across 9 bases. V lost 6 bases to trimming and J lost 3 bases; unmatched junction nucleotides: 9. Germline values: CDR1 MNHNY, CDR2 SVGAGI (reference sequence). The CDR3 consists of 16 residues. The CDR3 coding sequence is TGTGCCAGCAGAAAAGGACAGGGGATGAACAATCAGCCCCAGCATTTT. It encodes CASRKGQGMNNQPQHF.

The chain couples TRBV30 to TRBJ1-1, with 8 nucleotides matching TRBD1. Germline trimming cut 0 bases from V and 6 bases from J; bases unmatched to any gene: 6. There are 14 residues in the CDR3. CDR1 and CDR2 from the germline V gene are GTSNPN and SVGIG (reference sequence). The CDR3 reads CAWSVGQGVAEAFF. In DNA, the CDR3 is TGTGCCTGGAGTGTCGGACAGGGTGTAGCTGAAGCTTTCTTT. The entire variable domain, with the rest obtained from reference TRBV30 and TRBJ1-1, is as follows: SQTIHQWPATLVQPVGSPLSLECTVEGTSNPNLYWYRQAAGRGLQLLFYSVGIGQISSEVPQNLSASRPQDRQFILSSKKLLLSDSGFYLCAWSVGQGVAEAFFGQGTRLTVV.

This clone has a handful of counts. The rearrangement links TRBV6-5 to TRBJ2-7; 12 bases are a match to TRBD2. The V gene's germline CDR1 is MNHEY and CDR2 SVGAGI. Trimming removed 6 bases from V and 5 bases from J; junction bases left unmatched: 8. This CDR3 spans 15 amino acids. As DNA, the CDR3 is TGTGCCAGCAGACGTGGACTAGCGGGATCAGACGAGCAGTACTTC. It translates to CASRRGLAGSDEQYF.

This chain uses TRBV4-1 with TRBJ2-1, with 9 positions matching TRBD2. J gave up 8 bases and V 1 base, and 6 bases lay outside the gene matches. The germline gives CDR1 MGHRA, CDR2 YSYEKL. The CDR3 sequence is 15 residues long. CDR3: CASSQVGTSIDEQFF. CDR3 in DNA: TGCGCCAGCAGCCAAGTCGGGACTAGCATCGATGAGCAGTTCTTC.

The V gene is TRBV23-1, the J gene TRBJ1-1; TRBD1 matches 10 bases. TRBV23-1 is noted as an ORF with a role that remains uncertain. CDR3 length: 15 residues. The junction had 11 bases not matched to a gene; V was cut back by 8 bases and J by 5 bases. DNA of the CDR3: TGCGCCAGCGGTTATTTGGGGACAGGGGTAACTGAAGCTTTCTTT. This codes for CASGYLGTGVTEAFF.

The gene calls are TRBV21-1 and TRBJ2-5; TRBD2 reflects the table's D call only, with no check against the DNA. TRBV21-1 is designated a pseudogene. There are 18 residues in the CDR3. DNA of the CDR3: TGTGCCAGCAGCAAAGCCGGGACTAGCGGGAGGGCCTTTGAGACCCAGTACTTC. Encoded protein: CASSKAGTSGRAFETQYF.

The chain employs TRBV7-2 and TRBJ2-1, with TRBD2 matching over 9 bases. V gave up 1 base and J gave up 6 bases; unmatched junction bases: 7. Germline assignment: CDR1 SGHTA and CDR2 FQGNSA. The CDR3 has 16 residues. The CDR3 here is CASSLGVAGDFNEQFF. The CDR3 bases are TGTGCCAGCAGCTTAGGGGTAGCGGGGGATTTCAATGAGCAGTTCTTC.

This clone was seen once. The chain carries TRBV4-2 and TRBJ2-7; D is perhaps TRBD2 (6 bases). Germline V gives CDR1 LGHNA, CDR2 YNFKEQ. The ends were cut back, 0 bases at V and 7 bases at J, with 22 bases in the middle. The CDR3 sequence is 17 residues long. This CDR3 reads CASSQEVWSSEGKEQYF. The DNA for the CDR3 is TGTGCCAGCAGCCAAGAGGTATGGTCTAGCGAAGGGAAAGAGCAGTACTTC.

The chain combines TRBV10-3 with TRBJ2-7; no clear D gene. Germline values: CDR1 ENHRY, CDR2 SYGVKD. V was clipped by 6 bases and J by 0 bases, with 12 bases between them. There are 14 residues in the CDR3. Here the CDR3 reads CAISAPPSSYEQYF. In DNA, the CDR3 is TGTGCCATCAGCGCGCCACCGAGCTCCTACGAGCAGTACTTC.

The chain carries TRBV7-9 and TRBJ2-5; D perhaps matches TRBD1 (6 bases). Trimming took 4 bases from V and 4 from J, leaving 16 bases between them. The length of the CDR3 is 15 residues. From germline, CDR1 is SEHNR and CDR2 FQNEAQ (reference sequence). The CDR3 loop reads CASSSTQGRLETQYF. CDR3 coding DNA: TGTGCCAGCAGCTCTACACAGGGTAGGCTAGAGACCCAGTACTTC.

The V call is TRBV10-3, the J call TRBJ1-1, with D hard to call. The germline V gene has CDR1 ENHRY and CDR2 SYGVKD. The germline V and J ends were trimmed by 10 bases and 1 base, with 13 bases remaining between them. This CDR3 is built from 13 residues. The CDR3 is CATALSGNTEAFF. The CDR3 DNA reads TGTGCCACCGCACTCTCTGGGAACACTGAAGCTTTCTTT.

The chain couples TRBV4-1 to TRBJ1-3; 8 bases map to TRBD1. After removal of 0 bases from V and 8 bases from J, the junction contained 9 bases not matched to a gene. The V gene's germline CDR1 is MGHRA and CDR2 YSYEKL. This CDR3 contains 16 residues. Here the CDR3 DNA reads TGCGCCAGCAGCCAAGATCTAACAGGGGGTTGGGACACCATATATTTT. It yields the protein CASSQDLTGGWDTIYF.

The chain is built from TRBV7-3 and TRBJ2-1, with TRBD2 identical over 13 bases. Looked up from germline, CDR1 is SGHTA and CDR2 is FQGTGA. Trimming removed 5 bases from V and 7 bases from J; junction bases left unmatched: 11. This CDR3 region has 17 residues. This CDR3 is CASSPRTSGSSTNEQFF. DNA for the CDR3: TGTGCCAGCAGCCCGCGGACTAGCGGGAGTTCAACTAATGAGCAGTTCTTC. Using reference TRBV7-3 and TRBJ2-1 for the parts outside the CDR3, the full variable domain is GAGVSQTPSNKVTEKGKYVELRCDPISGHTALYWYRQSLGQGPEFLIYFQGTGAADDSGLPNDRFFAVRPEGSVSTLKIQRTERGDSAVYLCASSPRTSGSSTNEQFFGPGTRLTVL.

The chain combines TRBV5-1 with TRBJ1-5; TRBD1 is a possible D gene (5 bases). The CDR3 runs 15 residues. V lost 5 bases, J lost 0 bases, and 12 bases lay in between. Germline V lookup: CDR1 SGHRS, CDR2 YFSETQ. As DNA, the CDR3 is TGCGCCAGCAGAATCGACAGCTATAGCAATCAGCCCCAGCATTTT. Protein product: CASRIDSYSNQPQHF.

The chain joins TRBV30 to TRBJ1-2; D unclear. The length of the CDR3 is 13 residues. Deletions cut 0 bases from V and 6 bases from J, with 11 bases between. Looked up from germline, CDR1 is GTSNPN and CDR2 is SVGIG (reference sequence). The CDR3 loop reads CAWSVQGRDGYTF. CDR3 bases: TGTGCCTGGAGTGTACAAGGGAGAGATGGCTACACCTTC.

The chain links TRBV5-4 to TRBJ1-1; D uncertain. Germline CDR1 is SGHNT and CDR2 is YYREEE (reference sequence). This CDR3 has 15 amino acids. V gave up 0 bases and J gave up 0 bases, with 9 bases separating them. The CDR3 DNA is TGTGCCAGCAGCTTGGATGGCATTCTGAACACTGAAGCTTTCTTT. It is translated as CASSLDGILNTEAFF.

The V call is TRBV5-1, the J call TRBJ2-2, with D tentatively TRBD1 (5 bases). Germline V gives CDR1 SGHRS, CDR2 YFSETQ. The CDR3 contains 15 residues. Trimming cost V 4 bases and J 4 bases, with 14 bases left between them. The CDR3 DNA follows: TGCGCCAGCAGCCCCAGGGTGTCGGGCACCGGGGAGCTGTTTTTT. Encoded protein: CASSPRVSGTGELFF.

The chain joins TRBV18 to TRBJ2-3; TRBD1 matches at 7 bases. CDR1 and CDR2 (germline): KGHSH, LQKENI. This CDR3 is 14 amino acids long. Trimming at V came to 0 bases and at J to 5 bases, leaving 2 bases not matched to a gene. The CDR3 sequence is CASSPPDRIDTQYF. For the CDR3, the DNA is TGTGCCAGCTCACCACCGGACAGGATAGATACGCAGTATTTT.

The rearrangement uses TRBV14 and TRBJ2-3; 12 bases fit TRBD2. After removal of 1 base from V and 0 bases from J, the junction contained 5 bases not matched to a gene. The CDR3 sequence is 18 residues long. Germline CDR1 SGHDN, CDR2 FVKESK. This CDR3 is CASSQALLAGGSTDTQYF. The CDR3 bases are TGTGCCAGCAGCCAAGCATTGCTAGCGGGAGGGAGCACAGATACGCAGTATTTT.

The gene calls are TRBV4-3 and TRBJ2-3, with D possibly being TRBD1 (6 bases). V was clipped by 8 bases and J by 4 bases, with 19 bases between them. There are 15 residues in the CDR3. From germline, CDR1 is LGHNA and CDR2 YSLEER. CDR3 sequence (DNA): TGCGCCAGCTCTCCGGGCCGAGGGGGACCAGATACGCAGTATTTT. Residues: CASSPGRGGPDTQYF.

CDR3 residues: CASRPGSGNTIYF. DNA of the CDR3: TGTGCCAGCAGACCAGGCTCTGGAAACACCATATATTTT. The chain recombines TRBV28 with TRBJ1-3; D is ambiguous. Germline CDR1 is MDHEN and CDR2 is SYDVKM. Trimming stripped 6 bases from V and 0 bases from J, with 6 bases between. This CDR3 region has 13 residues.

This chain joins TRBV4-3 and TRBJ2-1; a weak D match, TRBD2 (6 bases). The CDR3 consists of 15 residues. Germline CDR1 and CDR2: LGHNA and YSLEER. Trimming took 1 base from V and 7 from J, leaving 14 bases between them. The CDR3: CASSQGRGLGNEQFF. CDR3 nucleotides: TGCGCCAGCAGCCAAGGGCGGGGCTTAGGTAATGAGCAGTTCTTC.

The chain combines TRBV30 with TRBJ2-1; 7 bases match TRBD1. The length of the CDR3 is 13 residues. The V and J ends lost 3 bases and 4 bases, in that order; junction bases with no gene match: 3. CDR1 GTSNPN and CDR2 SVGIG come from the germline V gene (reference sequence). CDR3 loop: CAWRDRAYNEQFF. The CDR3 coding sequence is TGTGCCTGGAGAGACAGGGCGTACAATGAGCAGTTCTTC. Full variable domain (missing parts from reference TRBV30 and TRBJ2-1): SQTIHQWPATLVQPVGSPLSLECTVEGTSNPNLYWYRQAAGRGLQLLFYSVGIGQISSEVPQNLSASRPQDRQFILSSKKLLLSDSGFYLCAWRDRAYNEQFFGPGTRLTVL.